This T cell receptor beta chain was captured in a study of T cell responses to AZD1222 COVID-19 vaccine. As for this clone: No antigen is known for it.

Study-wide findings and caveats: Baseline antibody screening turned up just a handful of seropositive AZD1222 recipients. Mostly white British, mostly female donors; authors suggested clonal diversity may be underestimated. Close to half of spike-specific TCRs reportedly recognize unmutated variant regions.

Trimming pared 3 bases from V and 9 bases from J, leaving 20 bases between. Germline CDR1 SGHTA, CDR2 FQGNSA. CDR3 length: 15 amino acids. TCRdb keeps only in-frame clones here, not all; method: immunoSEQ multiplex PCR. Of about 120,000 clones in the sample, 85% to 90% were seen once. This sequence joins TRBV7-2 and TRBJ1-1, with D hard to call. The origin of this receptor is an adult who received the AZD1222 COVID-19 vaccine. Sample: peripheral blood, taken 28 days after the second AZD1222 dose. The CDR3 DNA reads TGTGCCAGCAGCTTGGTAAAACTAGAGAATACAAAAGCTTTCTTT. Protein product: CASSLVKLENTKAFF.